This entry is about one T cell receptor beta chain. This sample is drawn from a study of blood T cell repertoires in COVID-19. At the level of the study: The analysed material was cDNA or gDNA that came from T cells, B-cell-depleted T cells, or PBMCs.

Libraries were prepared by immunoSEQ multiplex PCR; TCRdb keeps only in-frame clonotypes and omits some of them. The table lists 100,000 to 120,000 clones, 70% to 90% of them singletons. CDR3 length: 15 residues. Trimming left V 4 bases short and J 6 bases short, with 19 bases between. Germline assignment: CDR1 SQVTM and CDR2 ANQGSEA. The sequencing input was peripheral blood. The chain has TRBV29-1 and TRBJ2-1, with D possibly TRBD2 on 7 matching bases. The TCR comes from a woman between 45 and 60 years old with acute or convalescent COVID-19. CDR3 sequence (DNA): TGCAGCGTTGGAATCCGCCAGGGGAGGGGCAATGAGCAGTTCTTC. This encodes CSVGIRQGRGNEQFF.